This paragraph covers one TCR beta chain sequence. Its antigen is as yet unknown. Assay: immunoSEQ multiplex PCR; the TCRdb copy retains only in-frame clones and omits some. The sample lists about 120,000 clones; 70% to 90% were seen once. The germline CDR1 and CDR2 sequences are LNHNV and YYDKDF (reference sequence). The CDR3 spans 15 residues. Between the trimmed V and J ends, which lost 0 bases and 5 bases, there was a span of 13 bases. The sample comes from a study of T cell responses to AZD1222 COVID-19 vaccine. Points from the study as a whole: Unmutated regions of variants are reportedly targeted by nearly half of spike-specific TCRs. Vaccination with two AZD1222 doses was followed by a rise in Spike-specific TCR breadth and depth. White British ancestry dominated among donors, who included more females, and clonal diversity was possibly underestimated. Baseline serology detected seropositivity in only six AZD1222 recipients.

This TCR derives from an adult in good health. The sequencing used peripheral blood, collected on day 0 of AZD1222 vaccination. J is TRBJ2-5 and V is TRBV15; D is possibly TRBD1 or TRBD2 (5 bases each). The CDR3, as DNA: TGTGCCACCAGCAGAGATCGCAGGTGGGGGGAGACCCAGTACTTC. Amino acids: CATSRDRRWGETQYF.